Reported below is one TCR beta chain. The antigen is not known. The entry originates in a study of CD8 T cells in Susac syndrome. Findings and caveats of the study: TCR sequencing and HLA analysis covered a relatively small number of individuals.

The authors reverse transcribed about 0.5 to 1 ug RNA with random hexamers. The authors amplified TCR beta CDR3 across 54 Vbeta and 13 Jbeta using immunoSEQ multiplex PCR. TCRdb reprocessed the immunoSEQ multiplex PCR reads via MiXCR and lists one record per CDR3 protein. The sample gives 150,000 or so distinct CDR3 sequences, around 94% of which show up once; about 0.13% is in the top ten. Sample: CD4+ T cells from PBMCs. This TCR came from a human donor in good health.

CDR3: CASSPEVHGSQFF. The CDR3 nucleotides are TGTGCCAGTAGTCCCGAGGTCCACGGAAGTCAGTTCTTC. V gene TRBV19 combines with J gene TRBJ2-1, with D unresolved. Germline assignment: CDR1 LNHDA and CDR2 SQIVND (reference sequence). V lost 5 bases and J 13 bases, leaving 18 bases between the germline ends. This CDR3 spans 13 amino acids.